What follows are 24 T cell receptor beta chains derived from one specimen sequenced in a study of blood T cell repertoires in COVID-19. TCRdb keeps only in-frame clones here, not all; method: immunoSEQ multiplex PCR. The table shows 85,000 to 100,000 clones, with 85% to 90% occurring only once. Sample: peripheral blood. These receptors all stem from a man in his sixties with acute or convalescent COVID-19.

This clone was detected once. This chain joins TRBV7-9 and TRBJ2-2; no clear D gene. CDR1 and CDR2 from the germline V gene are SEHNR and FQNEAQ (reference sequence). Trimming left V 0 bases short and J 6 bases short, with 5 bases between. The CDR3 extends over 13 amino acids. CDR3 amino acids: CASSLASAGELFF. DNA of the CDR3: TGTGCCAGCAGCTTAGCTTCGGCCGGGGAGCTGTTTTTT.

This chain connects TRBV11-3 to TRBJ2-1, with 11 bases matching TRBD2. Germline-derived CDR1 and CDR2 are SGHNT and YENEEA. This CDR3 region has 15 residues. V trimming: 4 bases; J trimming: 4 bases; junction bases outside the gene matches: 3. The CDR3 DNA reads TGTGCCAGCAGCTCAGGGACTAGCGGATACAATGAGCAGTTCTTC. Residues: CASSSGTSGYNEQFF.

The chain has TRBV29-1 and TRBJ1-1, with 11 bases that match TRBD1. Per the germline V gene, CDR1 is SQVTM and CDR2 is ANQGSEA. Unmatched junction bases numbered 15, after V lost 8 bases and J lost 7 bases. The CDR3 is made up of 15 amino acids. CDR3 protein: CSSSGTGGQRGEAFF. In nucleotides, the CDR3 is TGCAGCTCCTCCGGGACAGGGGGGCAAAGAGGTGAAGCTTTCTTT.

The J gene is TRBJ2-1, the V gene TRBV12-3 or TRBV12-4; D is unclear. This CDR3 has 13 residues. Deletions cut 3 bases from V and 5 bases from J, with 8 bases between. The CDR3 loop is CASSFYRDNEQFF. CDR3 bases: TGTGCCAGCAGTTTCTACAGAGACAATGAGCAGTTCTTC.

The sample holds a few counts of this clone. The chain recombines TRBV5-5 with TRBJ2-5, with D tentatively TRBD1 (6 bases). CDR1 and CDR2 from the germline V gene are SGHKS and YYEKEE (reference sequence). The CDR3 extends over 13 amino acids. The ends were cut back, 4 bases at V and 6 bases at J, with 13 bases in the middle. CDR3 nucleotides: TGTGCCAGCAGCCTAGACAGGCGGCAGACCCAGTACTTC. It encodes CASSLDRRQTQYF.

CDR3: CASSPRGSGGAHEQFF. The CDR3, as DNA: TGTGCCAGCAGCCCTAGGGGTAGCGGGGGGGCCCATGAGCAGTTCTTC. This rearrangement joins TRBV9 to TRBJ2-1; TRBD2 aligns across 11 bases. Trimming at V came to 4 bases and at J to 8 bases, leaving 11 bases not matched to a gene. Germline CDR1 SGDLS, CDR2 YYNGEE. The length of the CDR3 is 16 residues. Using reference TRBV9 and TRBJ2-1 for the parts outside the CDR3, the full variable domain is DSGVTQTPKHLITATGQRVTLRCSPRSGDLSVYWYQQSLDQGLQFLIQYYNGEERAKGNILERFSAQQFPDLHSELNLSSLELGDSALYFCASSPRGSGGAHEQFFGPGTRLTVL.

This rearrangement joins TRBV10-2 to TRBJ2-1; a weak D match, TRBD2 (5 bases). The germline gives CDR1 WSHSY, CDR2 SAAADI. The CDR3 is 15 amino acids. Between the trimmed V and J ends, which lost 4 bases and 0 bases, there was a span of 10 bases. The CDR3 nucleotides read TGCGCCAGCAGTGTTTTGGGGAGCTCCTACAATGAGCAGTTCTTC. It yields the protein CASSVLGSSYNEQFF.

The chain employs TRBV15 and TRBJ1-4, with D perhaps TRBD1 (5 bases). The CDR3 is 14 amino acids. V lost 0 bases to trimming and J lost 5 bases, with 7 bases between them. The germline CDR1 and CDR2 sequences are LNHNV and YYDKDF (reference sequence). The chain's CDR3 is CATSRDRTNEKLFF. In DNA, the CDR3 is TGTGCCACCAGCAGAGATAGGACAAATGAAAAACTGTTTTTT.

Written as DNA, the CDR3 is TGTGCCAGCAGCTCAAGTTTGAGCGAGACAGGCGTCTATGGCTACACCTTC. As protein: CASSSSLSETGVYGYTF. The chain uses TRBV5-5 and TRBJ1-2; D possibly corresponds to TRBD1 (6 bases). Germline CDR1 is SGHKS and CDR2 is YYEKEE (reference sequence). CDR3 length equals 17 residues. V lost 3 bases and J lost 4, with 22 bases in between.

J is TRBJ2-1 and V is TRBV14, with 11 positions matching TRBD2. The CDR3 is made up of 15 amino acids. Germline-derived CDR1 and CDR2 are SGHDN and FVKESK. V lost 5 bases to trimming and J lost 3 bases; unmatched junction nucleotides: 3. CDR3 in amino acids: CASSWTSGYYNEQFF. The CDR3 nucleotides read TGTGCCAGCAGCTGGACTAGCGGGTACTACAATGAGCAGTTCTTC.

The rearrangement uses TRBV6-5 and TRBJ2-7; TRBD1 aligns across 8 bases. CDR1 is MNHEY, CDR2 SVGAGI, per germline. V shed 6 bases, J shed 2 bases, and the junction held 9 bases outside the gene matches. The CDR3 has 15 residues. This CDR3 is CASRQGVGVAYEQYF. Here the CDR3 DNA reads TGTGCCAGCAGACAGGGGGTCGGGGTTGCCTACGAGCAGTACTTC.

This clone has only a few counts. The V and J genes are TRBV3-1 (or the pseudogene TRBV3-2) and TRBJ2-2, with 9 nucleotides matching TRBD2. J was trimmed by 8 bases and V by 5 bases; bases with no gene match: 9. The germline CDR1 and CDR2 sequences are LGHDT and YNNKEL (reference sequence). CDR3 length equals 15 residues. This chain's CDR3 is CASSLRTSVLGELFF. Here the CDR3 DNA reads TGTGCCAGCAGCTTACGGACTAGCGTGTTGGGGGAGCTGTTTTTT.

This clone has more than one count but fewer than ten. The same CDR3 arises from other DNA sequences in this sample as well. The chain has TRBV4-3 and TRBJ1-1; a possible D gene is TRBD1 (6 bases). The CDR3 loop spans 12 amino acids. Germline CDR1 is LGHNA and CDR2 is YSLEER. V lost 4 bases to trimming and J lost 7 bases, with 10 bases between them. In nucleotides, the CDR3 is TGCGCCAGCAGCCGCGTACAGGGTGAAGCTTTCTTT. Protein sequence: CASSRVQGEAFF.

The rearrangement joins TRBV20-1 to TRBJ2-1; 9 nucleotides line up with TRBD2. Per the germline V gene, CDR1 is DFQATT and CDR2 is SNEGSKA (reference sequence). The junction had 14 bases not matched to a gene; V was cut back by 3 bases and J by 8 bases. The CDR3 runs to 16 residues. DNA of the CDR3: TGCAGTGCTAGTCTTCTCCGCGGGGGGGTTAGTCATGAGCAGTTCTTC. Protein product: CSASLLRGGVSHEQFF.

The J gene is TRBJ2-2, the V gene TRBV11-2; D might be TRBD1 (6 bases). The CDR3 sequence is 16 residues long. V gave up 4 bases and J gave up 4 bases, with 16 bases separating them. The germline gives CDR1 SGHAT, CDR2 FQNNGV. The CDR3 loop reads CASSSGLQGFTGELFF. The CDR3 bases are TGTGCCAGCAGCTCGGGCCTACAGGGTTTCACCGGGGAGCTGTTTTTT. The variable domain in full, completed from reference TRBV11-2 and TRBJ2-2, reads EAGVAQSPRYKIIEKRQSVAFWCNPISGHATLYWYQQILGQGPKLLIQFQNNGVVDDSQLPKDRFSAERLKGVDSTLKIQPAKLEDSAVYLCASSSGLQGFTGELFFGEGSRLTVL.

The rearrangement links TRBV6-5 to TRBJ1-6; no clear D gene. The V gene lost 6 bases and the J gene lost 8 bases, with 14 bases spanning the gap. Germline V gene lookup returns CDR1 MNHEY and CDR2 SVGAGI. This CDR3 contains 14 residues. DNA of the CDR3: TGTGCCAGCAGAAGGAGGTCCTCGGATTCACCCCTCCACTTT. Translation: CASRRRSSDSPLHF.

The V call is TRBV4-2, the J call TRBJ1-2; D gene unclear. Germline V gives CDR1 LGHNA, CDR2 YNFKEQ. The V and J ends lost 0 bases and 5 bases respectively, with 10 bases between them. The CDR3 runs 14 residues. The CDR3 DNA sequence: TGTGCCAGCAGCCAAGAAGCCGGGATGTATGGCTACACCTTC. Protein product: CASSQEAGMYGYTF.

The chain recombines TRBV4-3 with TRBJ1-2; D not resolved. Germline assignment: CDR1 LGHNA and CDR2 YSLEER. This CDR3 comprises 14 residues. The V and J ends lost 0 bases and 6 bases respectively, with 11 bases between them. The CDR3 protein is CASSQDVRVHGYTF. In DNA, the CDR3 is TGCGCCAGCAGCCAAGACGTGAGGGTTCATGGCTACACCTTC.

The chain uses TRBV6-5 and TRBJ2-1; perhaps TRBD2 as D (6 bases). This CDR3 is built from 13 residues. V was trimmed by 7 bases and J by 12 bases, leaving 19 bases between them. Germline-derived CDR1 and CDR2 are MNHEY and SVGAGI. CDR3 residues: CASIERTKIGQFF. The DNA of the CDR3 is TGTGCCAGCATCGAACGGACTAAGATTGGGCAGTTCTTC.

V and J are TRBV7-8 and TRBJ1-1; D is uncertain. Germline V lookup: CDR1 SGHVS, CDR2 FQNEAQ. There are 13 residues in the CDR3. The V end was cut by 5 bases, the J end by 1 base, with 8 bases between. The CDR3 nucleotides read TGTGCCAGCAGCCGACGACAGAACACTGAAGCTTTCTTT. Residues: CASSRRQNTEAFF.

The rearrangement links TRBV24-1 to TRBJ2-7; D is unresolved. Trimming pared 5 bases from V and 3 bases from J, leaving 16 bases between. This CDR3 has 15 amino acids. Germline V gene lookup returns CDR1 KGHDR and CDR2 SFDVKD. The DNA of the CDR3 is TGTGCCACCAGTGCCCGAGGCCGGTTTTACTACGAGCAGTACTTC. Its protein is CATSARGRFYYEQYF.

J is TRBJ2-1 and V is TRBV12-5; the match to TRBD2 covers 10 bases. The CDR3 has 17 residues. Germline values: CDR1 LGHNT, CDR2 FRNRAP. Trimming at V came to 1 base and at J to 0 bases, leaving 3 bases not matched to a gene. The CDR3 coding sequence is TGTGCTAGTGGTTTGGAGCGGGGGGGGAGCTCCTACAATGAGCAGTTCTTC. Encoded protein: CASGLERGGSSYNEQFF.

This clone was counted at least ten times. The chain employs TRBV27 and TRBJ2-7; D is perhaps TRBD2 (6 bases). Germline loops: CDR1 MNHEY, CDR2 SMNVEV (reference sequence). Trimming removed 6 bases at V and 3 bases at J, with 21 bases between. The CDR3 contains 16 residues. This CDR3 reads CASSSVMTRRGYEQYF. The CDR3 region has the DNA TGTGCCAGCAGCTCAGTGATGACCCGGAGGGGCTACGAGCAGTACTTC.

This chain connects TRBV4-2 to TRBJ1-4, with a tentative D call TRBD1 (5 bases). The germline gives CDR1 LGHNA, CDR2 YNFKEQ. This CDR3 comprises 15 residues. V was pared by 0 bases and J by 12 bases, with 17 bases between. As DNA, the CDR3 is TGTGCCAGCAGCCAAGATAGGGGTTGGGGTTTGCAACTGTTTTTT. Protein sequence: CASSQDRGWGLQLFF.